A selection of T cell receptor beta chains follows, all from one sample in a study of cytomegalovirus exposure and HLA in healthy donors. Some clones are missing from TCRdb's copy, which holds only in-frame ones; the method was immunoSEQ multiplex PCR. The table lists approximately 150,000 clones, approximately 86% of them singletons, with 4.5% in the top ten. The sample taken for sequencing was PBMCs. These receptor sequences come from a man younger than 35 in good health and CMV-seropositive. Each CDR3 is given with its conserved first and last residue. Each record gives: V gene, clone size, D gene, J gene, CDR3 protein, CDR3 DNA. D genes are given only for firm matches. A clone size is listed for some rows: how often the clone was seen (once, few, many), or a class if it is expanded.

V: TRBV10-3
size: -
D: TRBD1
J: TRBJ2-7
CDR3: CAISERGTDYEQYF
DNA: TGTGCCATCAGTGAGAGGGGGACAGACTATGAGCAGTACTTC

V: TRBV5-1
size: -
D: -
J: TRBJ2-3
CDR3: CASSSGWTDTQYF
DNA: TGCGCCAGCAGCTCGGGGTGGACAGATACGCAGTATTTT

V: TRBV6-5
size: -
D: -
J: TRBJ2-1
CDR3: CASGAFIRDEQFF
DNA: TGTGCCAGCGGTGCCTTCATCCGGGATGAGCAGTTCTTC

V: TRBV29-1
size: -
D: TRBD1
J: TRBJ2-7
CDR3: CSVVRGQSYEQYF
DNA: TGCAGCGTTGTTCGGGGACAGAGCTACGAGCAGTACTTC

V: TRBV6-1
size: -
D: -
J: TRBJ2-5
CDR3: CASRGQRVETQYF
DNA: TGTGCCAGCAGAGGCCAGCGCGTAGAGACCCAGTACTTC

V: TRBV13
size: -
D: TRBD1
J: TRBJ1-5
CDR3: CASSTPGTANQPQHF
DNA: TGTGCCAGCAGCACCCCCGGGACAGCTAATCAGCCCCAGCATTTT

V: TRBV30
size: once
D: -
J: TRBJ1-5
CDR3: CAWNRASNQPQHF
DNA: TGTGCCTGGAATCGTGCGAGCAATCAGCCCCAGCATTTT

V: TRBV4-1
size: -
D: TRBD2
J: TRBJ2-5
CDR3: CASSSGSGGGQETQYF
DNA: TGCGCCAGCAGCTCAGGGAGCGGGGGGGGGCAAGAGACCCAGTACTTC

V: TRBV28
size: -
D: -
J: TRBJ1-5
CDR3: CASKPVQDQPQHF
DNA: TGTGCCAGCAAACCTGTACAGGATCAGCCCCAGCATTTT

V: TRBV28
size: -
D: -
J: TRBJ1-2
CDR3: CACVTGNYGYTF
DNA: TGTGCCTGCGTAACAGGGAACTATGGCTACACCTTC

V: TRBV4-2
size: -
D: -
J: TRBJ2-7
CDR3: CASSQVTPTRAYEQYF
DNA: TGTGCCAGCAGCCAAGTCACCCCAACGAGGGCCTACGAGCAGTACTTC

V: TRBV7-6
size: once
D: -
J: TRBJ2-3
CDR3: CASSLERGTDTQYF
DNA: TGTGCCAGCAGCTTGGAGCGGGGCACAGATACGCAGTATTTT

V: TRBV6-5
size: -
D: TRBD1
J: TRBJ1-1
CDR3: CASRGQGAGDTEAFF
DNA: TGTGCCAGCAGGGGACAGGGGGCCGGGGACACTGAAGCTTTCTTT

V: TRBV10-3
size: once
D: -
J: TRBJ2-3
CDR3: CAISESQSPSSTDTQYF
DNA: TGTGCCATCAGTGAATCCCAGTCCCCGTCTAGCACAGATACGCAGTATTTT

V: TRBV9
size: -
D: -
J: TRBJ2-7
CDR3: CASSVGGSYEQYF
DNA: TGTGCCAGCAGCGTAGGGGGCAGCTACGAGCAGTACTTC

V: TRBV5-3
size: -
D: TRBD1
J: TRBJ1-2
CDR3: CARSLWDWRQGISNYGYTF
DNA: TGTGCCAGAAGCTTGTGGGACTGGAGACAGGGGATCTCTAACTATGGCTACACCTTC

V: TRBV2
size: once
D: -
J: TRBJ1-2
CDR3: CASSERVGGYGYTF
DNA: TGTGCCAGCAGTGAACGGGTGGGAGGCTATGGCTACACCTTC

V: TRBV6-1
size: -
D: TRBD1
J: TRBJ1-2
CDR3: CASTLRDRSGYTF
DNA: TGTGCCAGCACCCTTCGGGACAGAAGCGGCTACACCTTC

V: TRBV7-9
size: -
D: -
J: TRBJ1-2
CDR3: CASSFSEDGYTF
DNA: TGTGCCAGCAGCTTCTCGGAGGATGGCTACACCTTC

V: TRBV30
size: -
D: TRBD1
J: TRBJ1-4
CDR3: CAWGGGAGEKLFF
DNA: TGTGCCTGGGGAGGGGGCGCCGGTGAAAAACTGTTTTTT

V: TRBV6-6
size: -
D: -
J: TRBJ2-3
CDR3: CASRGSGRDTDTQYF
DNA: TGTGCCAGCAGGGGGTCCGGCAGGGACACAGATACGCAGTATTTT

V: TRBV19
size: -
D: -
J: TRBJ1-4
CDR3: CASSLQGITEKLFF
DNA: TGTGCCAGTAGTCTACAGGGTATTACTGAAAAACTGTTTTTT

V: TRBV5-1
size: -
D: TRBD2
J: TRBJ2-5
CDR3: CASSWREITKGSTQYF
DNA: TGCGCCAGCAGTTGGCGGGAGATAACAAAGGGTTCGACCCAGTACTTC

V: TRBV6-6
size: -
D: TRBD2
J: TRBJ2-1
CDR3: CASSTAGPSYNEQFF
DNA: TGTGCCAGCTCCACAGCGGGGCCTTCCTACAATGAGCAGTTCTTC

V: TRBV25-1
size: few
D: TRBD1
J: TRBJ2-7
CDR3: CASSAQGPQYF
DNA: TGTGCCAGCAGTGCACAGGGGCCTCAGTACTTC

V: TRBV18
size: -
D: TRBD1
J: TRBJ1-1
CDR3: CASSPGQERVVAFF
DNA: TGTGCCAGCTCACCTGGACAGGAACGAGTTGTAGCTTTCTTT

V: TRBV5-1
size: -
D: -
J: TRBJ1-2
CDR3: CASSGFSGYGYTF
DNA: TGCGCCAGCAGCGGCTTCTCAGGCTATGGCTACACCTTC